This entry describes one T cell receptor beta chain. Its antigen is not known. Unexposed donor CD4+ T cells date from 2011-2018, before the COVID-19 pandemic. Isolation of CD4+ T cells took place after about 9 days in culture. As cell numbers allowed, unexposed-donor CD4+ T cells faced SARS-CoV-2 S/N and four cold-coronavirus spikes. Cultures received half-medium IL-2 refreshes on days 3 and 7. This record belongs to a study of CD4 T cells in relation to SARS-CoV-2 and coronaviruses. Overall study context: TCR beta CDR3s were sequenced after 10-day antigen culture of PBMCs. No peptide or an HIV-1 Nef peptide pool served as negative control.

Clones were read by immunoSEQ multiplex PCR, and TCRdb kept only the in-frame ones, dropping some. The sample has about 16,000 clones, 65% to 85% seen once. Trimming removed 4 bases from V and 2 bases from J; junction bases left unmatched: 11. Germline loops: CDR1 LGHDT, CDR2 YNNKEL (reference sequence). This CDR3 contains 16 residues. The sequenced sample consisted of CD4+ T cells from PBMCs, cultured in vitro. The chain joins TRBV3-1 (or the pseudogene TRBV3-2) to TRBJ2-7; 7 bases agree with TRBD2. This TCR derives from a human donor in good health. The DNA of the CDR3 is TGTGCCAGCAGCCCCCCAAGCGGGGCCTGGACCTACGAGCAGTACTTC. It codes for CASSPPSGAWTYEQYF.